This TCR beta chain is from a study of cytomegalovirus exposure and HLA in healthy donors. Study outcomes and limitations: The availability of immune exposure information extended only to CMV serostatus.

A note on this clone: No antigen is known for it.

CDR3 length: 16 amino acids. The germline V and J ends were trimmed by 4 bases and 0 bases, with 13 bases remaining between them. Germline values: CDR1 SGHRS, CDR2 YFSETQ. The PCR employed 60 Vbeta primers together with 13 Jbeta primers. Using immunoSEQ multiplex PCR, the repertoire was profiled, and TCRdb retains in-frame clones only, with some absent. The table for this sample gives around 140,000 clones. The sample consisted of PBMCs. This receptor was obtained from a man younger than 35 in good health and CMV-seronegative. The chain combines TRBV5-1 with TRBJ1-4, with D unclear. The CDR3: CASSPEAGATNEKLFF. The CDR3 DNA reads as TGCGCCAGCAGCCCGGAGGCGGGAGCAACTAATGAAAAACTGTTTTTT.